These 12 T cell receptor beta chains were all obtained from the same sample, sequenced in a study of human thymus T cells (TCRdb year 2020). The library was prepared using the immunoSEQ multiplex PCR assay. The table was pulled from immuneACCESS by TCRdb, which kept in-frame rearrangements only. Such tables lose some clones; where checked, under half of the loss comes from unresolved V genes, and the rest has no known cause. The sample table contains some 72,000 clones; only one count was recorded for nearly 98% of them. 0.031% of the sample belongs to the ten largest clones. The thymus tissue came from surgical resects taken out during corrective cardiac surgery. Sequenced material: thymus tissue. Every receptor here comes from a boy less than two years old with a congenital heart defect but otherwise immunologically healthy.

The chain carries TRBV5-1 and TRBJ2-7; tentative D call: TRBD1 (6 bases). The germline CDR1 and CDR2 sequences are SGHRS and YFSETQ. V lost 3 bases and J lost 5, with 15 bases in between. The CDR3 extends over 14 amino acids. CDR3 nucleotides: TGCGCCAGCAGCTGGACAGTGGGGGCGAACGAGCAGTACTTC. It codes for CASSWTVGANEQYF.

In this sample, this clone turned up once. The chain carries TRBV4-3 and TRBJ1-6, with 9 nucleotides matching TRBD1. V shed 1 base, J shed 6 bases, and the junction held 7 bases outside the gene matches. Germline CDR1 reads LGHNA; CDR2 reads YSLEER. The CDR3 is made up of 17 amino acids. The CDR3 nucleotides are TGCGCCAGCAGCCAAGTTCAGGACAGGGGTTTTAATTCACCCCTCCACTTT. It translates to CASSQVQDRGFNSPLHF.

The J gene is TRBJ2-3, the V gene TRBV2; 7 bases align to TRBD2. The J segment lost 6 bases and the V segment lost 2 bases, leaving 17 bases of the junction unmatched. The CDR3 loop spans 18 amino acids. The germline V gene has CDR1 SNHLY and CDR2 FYNNEI. The CDR3 nucleotides are TGTGCCAGCAGTGAAATGGCGGGAGCCTACCCGGGACTGGATACGCAGTATTTT. Amino acid sequence: CASSEMAGAYPGLDTQYF.

This clone has a single count. V usage is TRBV18 and J usage is TRBJ1-3; D not resolved. The CDR3 is 14 amino acids. The V end lost 2 bases, the J end lost 1 base, and 6 bases lay between the germline ends. Germline CDR1 reads KGHSH; CDR2 reads LQKENI. The CDR3 region is CASSPSRSGNTIYF. Here the CDR3 DNA reads TGTGCCAGCTCACCAAGTCGGTCTGGAAACACCATATATTTT. The whole variable domain, filled in from reference TRBV18 and TRBJ1-3, reads NAGVMQNPRHLVRRRGQEARLRCSPMKGHSHVYWYRQLPEEGLKFMVYLQKENIIDESGMPKERFSAEFPKEGPSILRIQQVVRGDSAAYFCASSPSRSGNTIYFGEGSWLTVV.

The rearrangement links TRBV5-1 to TRBJ1-5; 9 nucleotides line up with TRBD1. This CDR3 contains 14 residues. Germline assignment: CDR1 SGHRS and CDR2 YFSETQ. V was clipped by 5 bases and J by 4 bases; unmatched bases: 4. The CDR3 reads CASSSGQGNQPQHF. For the CDR3, the DNA is TGCGCCAGCAGTTCAGGACAGGGGAATCAGCCCCAGCATTTT. Full variable domain (remainder filled in from reference TRBV5-1 and TRBJ1-5): KAGVTQTPRYLIKTRGQQVTLSCSPISGHRSVSWYQQTPGQGLQFLFEYFSETQRNKGNFPGRFSGRQFSNSRSEMNVSTLELGDSALYLCASSSGQGNQPQHFGDGTRLSIL.

The chain uses TRBV15 and TRBJ1-2; D gene ambiguous. The CDR3 sequence is 17 residues long. Trimming pared 0 bases from V and 0 bases from J, leaving 14 bases between. Germline lookup yields CDR1 LNHNV and CDR2 YYDKDF (reference sequence). The CDR3 loop is CATSRDFPGASNYGYTF. DNA of the CDR3: TGTGCCACCAGCAGAGATTTCCCTGGAGCTTCTAACTATGGCTACACCTTC.

The CDR3 DNA reads TGTGCCAGCAGCTTAATAGAGGGTCCTAATAATGAAAAACTGTTTTTT. It specifies CASSLIEGPNNEKLFF. The genes are TRBV7-9 and TRBJ1-4; D gene ambiguous. This CDR3 region has 16 residues. V lost 2 bases and J lost 4, with 14 bases in between. CDR1 and CDR2 (germline): SEHNR, FQNEAQ (reference sequence).

The rearrangement links TRBV7-6 to TRBJ2-7, with D perhaps matching TRBD2 (6 bases). The CDR3 totals 15 residues. The V gene's germline CDR1 is SGHVS and CDR2 FNYEAQ. V gave up 1 base and J gave up 4 bases, with 14 bases separating them. DNA for the CDR3: TGTGCCAGCAGCTTAGGTTTCGGGACTTTTTACGAGCAGTACTTC. Its translation: CASSLGFGTFYEQYF.

The rearrangement joins TRBV27 to TRBJ2-6; 9 bases match TRBD1. CDR1 and CDR2 from the germline V gene are MNHEY and SMNVEV (reference sequence). V trimming: 0 bases; J trimming: 0 bases; junction bases outside the gene matches: 3. This CDR3 has 18 residues. CDR3 sequence (DNA): TGTGCCAGCAGTTTATCGGGACAGGGATCCTCTGGGGCCAACGTCCTGACTTTC. Its protein is CASSLSGQGSSGANVLTF. The variable domain in full, with the rest retrieved from reference TRBV27 and TRBJ2-6, is EAQVTQNPRYLITVTGKKLTVTCSQNMNHEYMSWYRQDPGLGLRQIYYSMNVEVTDKGDVPEGYKVSRKEKRNFPLILESPSPNQTSLYFCASSLSGQGSSGANVLTFGAGSRLTVL.

The gene calls are TRBV9 and TRBJ2-3; TRBD2 agrees at 13 bases. This CDR3 has 16 amino acids. Germline loops: CDR1 SGDLS, CDR2 YYNGEE. The V and J ends lost 0 bases and 11 bases, in that order; junction bases with no gene match: 9. Written as DNA, the CDR3 is TGTGCCAGCAGCGTAGGAGGGACTAGCGGGGCGGACGGGCAGTATTTT. Protein sequence: CASSVGGTSGADGQYF.

This chain connects TRBV5-5 to TRBJ2-2; D may correspond to TRBD1 or TRBD2 (5 bases each). CDR3 length equals 16 residues. The germline V and J ends were trimmed by 6 bases and 5 bases, with 20 bases remaining between them. Per the germline V gene, CDR1 is SGHKS and CDR2 is YYEKEE (reference sequence). The DNA for the CDR3 is TGTGCCAGCACCAATGCCGGGACCCCTGGGACCGGGGAGCTGTTTTTT. Amino acids: CASTNAGTPGTGELFF.

The J gene is TRBJ2-1, the V gene TRBV7-9; 8 bases map to TRBD2. The J segment lost 7 bases and the V segment lost 7 bases, leaving 15 bases of the junction unmatched. The germline CDR1 and CDR2 sequences are SEHNR and FQNEAQ (reference sequence). The CDR3 runs to 16 residues. The CDR3: CASKGTLREEKNEQFF. The CDR3 DNA reads TGTGCCAGCAAGGGGACTCTGCGGGAGGAGAAAAATGAGCAGTTCTTC.